This T cell receptor (beta chain) was sequenced for a study of Ad26.COV2.S vaccination and SARS-CoV-2 variants (TCRdb year 2021). Describing the broader study: The specificity and breadth of SARS-CoV-2-reactive T cell receptors after Ad26.COV2.S vaccination were assessed by TCRbeta repertoire sequencing. The TCR-sequenced set comprised approximately 32 samples: around 20 Ad26.COV2.S vaccine recipients, 5 placebo recipients and 8 SARS-CoV-2 convalescent individuals. What the research found in general, with its limitations: After vaccination, substantial breadth of spike-specific CD8+ and CD4+ T cell responses was reported. The authors noted that total T cell responses may have been underestimated by the TCR breadth and depth analyses. Spike-specific TCR breadth was higher in Ad26.COV2.S recipients than in placebo recipients (P = 0.0014). Comparable non-spike TCR breadth was observed between vaccine and placebo recipients, consistent with only spike being contained in the vaccine.

The immunoSEQ Assay was used to sequence TCRbeta CDR3 regions. After extraction, genomic DNA underwent amplification by bias-controlled multiplex PCR, followed by high-throughput sequencing. The paper's data handling went like this. To quantify the absolute abundance of each unique TCRbeta CDR3 region, sequences were collapsed and filtered. T cell fraction was estimated by normalizing TCRbeta template counts to usable DNA, which was measured by amplifying reference genes present in all nucleated cells. Repertoire TCRs were annotated as SARS-CoV-2-specific by exact matching of V gene, CDR3 amino acid sequence and J gene to a known reactive TCR set. The reference SARS-CoV-2 TCR set was derived from MIRA and filtered for enrichment in COVID-19-positive ImmuneCODE repertoires, a step that removed public or cross-reactive TCRs. Drawing on the MIRA antigens, annotated TCRs were analysed further at the level of specific ORF or position within ORF. Depth was the summed frequency of annotated unique rearrangements, while breadth was defined as annotated unique rearrangements over total unique productive rearrangements. Group comparisons of TCR breadth used two-sided Wilcoxon rank-sum tests. What TCRdb holds here is the immuneACCESS table cut down to in-frame rearrangements. Part of the clones is not present; checked against another copy, under half of the missing clones reflect an unresolved V gene, and the others are unexplained. The D gene and trimming were derived from the DNA, and the V and J assignments and clone size from that table. This sample comprises 300,000 to 400,000 clones, around 90% of them detected only once. The top ten clonotypes cover 3.9% of the sample.

The CDR3 spans 14 residues, from the cysteine through the phenylalanine. Just CDR3 DNA is preserved here, 42 bases in frame from base 1. In the germline V gene, CDR1 corresponds to KGHSH and CDR2 to LQKENI. Relative to germline, V is missing 2 bases and J is missing 10 bases, with 5 bases of the junction outside any gene match. According to the study, the label for this sample's time point signals: individuals recovered from natural SARS-CoV-2 infection. This clone showed up just a few times. Its recognized antigen is unknown. No much larger clonotype is one base removed from it; base qualities were not supplied.

The chain was built from TRBV18 and TRBJ1-5, and 10 bases in between align with TRBD1. The sample here was peripheral blood, taken after recovery from COVID-19. The sequence came from a human donor who had recovered from COVID-19. The nucleotides are TGTGCCAGCTCACCAGGACAGGGGGAAGGACCCCAGCATTTT. Its translation reads: CASSPGQGEGPQHF.